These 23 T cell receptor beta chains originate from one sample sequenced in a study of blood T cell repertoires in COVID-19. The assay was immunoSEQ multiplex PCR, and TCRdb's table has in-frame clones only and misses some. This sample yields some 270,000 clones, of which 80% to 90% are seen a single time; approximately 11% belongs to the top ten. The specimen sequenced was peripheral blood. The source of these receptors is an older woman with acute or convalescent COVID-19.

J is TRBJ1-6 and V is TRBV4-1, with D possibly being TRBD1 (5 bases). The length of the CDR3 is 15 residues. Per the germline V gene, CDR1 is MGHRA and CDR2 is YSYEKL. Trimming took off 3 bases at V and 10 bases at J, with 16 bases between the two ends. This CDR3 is CASSQQGLGNSPLHF. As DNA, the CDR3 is TGCGCCAGCAGCCAGCAGGGTTTGGGGAACTCACCCCTCCACTTT.

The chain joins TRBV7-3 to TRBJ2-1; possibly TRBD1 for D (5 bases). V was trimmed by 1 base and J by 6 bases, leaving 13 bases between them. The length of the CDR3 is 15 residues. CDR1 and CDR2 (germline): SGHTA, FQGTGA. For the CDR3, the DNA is TGTGCCAGCAGCTTAAGGGCAGGGATGGTCAATGAGCAGTTCTTC. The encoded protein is CASSLRAGMVNEQFF.

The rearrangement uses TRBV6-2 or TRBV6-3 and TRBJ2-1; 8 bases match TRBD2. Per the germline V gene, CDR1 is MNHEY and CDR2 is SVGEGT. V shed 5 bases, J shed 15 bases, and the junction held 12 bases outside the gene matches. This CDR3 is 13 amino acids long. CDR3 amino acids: CASSQPGTSARFF. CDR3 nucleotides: TGTGCCAGCAGTCAACCCGGGACTAGTGCAAGGTTCTTC.

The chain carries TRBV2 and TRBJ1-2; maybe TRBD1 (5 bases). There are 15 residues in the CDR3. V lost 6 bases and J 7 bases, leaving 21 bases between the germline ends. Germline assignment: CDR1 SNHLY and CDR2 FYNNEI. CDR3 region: CASSQRGGEGGGYTF. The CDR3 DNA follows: TGTGCCAGCAGCCAAAGGGGAGGGGAGGGCGGTGGCTACACCTTC.

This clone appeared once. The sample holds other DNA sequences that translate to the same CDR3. CDR3 sequence: CASRADSYEQYF. The CDR3 DNA follows: TGTGCCAGCAGGGCGGACAGCTACGAGCAGTACTTC. The gene calls are TRBV6-5 and TRBJ2-7; D is perhaps TRBD1 (6 bases). Germline-derived CDR1 and CDR2 are MNHEY and SVGAGI. There are 12 residues in the CDR3. The V end was cut by 6 bases, the J end by 3 bases, with 9 bases between.

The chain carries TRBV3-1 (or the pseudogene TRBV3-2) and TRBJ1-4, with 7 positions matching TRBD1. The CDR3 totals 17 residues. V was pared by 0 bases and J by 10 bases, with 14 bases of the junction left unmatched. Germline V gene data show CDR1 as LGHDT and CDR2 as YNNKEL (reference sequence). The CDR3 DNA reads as TGTGCCAGCAGCCAAGAGACAGGGCCTAAAGCGCGTCGAAAACTGTTTTTT. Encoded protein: CASSQETGPKARRKLFF.

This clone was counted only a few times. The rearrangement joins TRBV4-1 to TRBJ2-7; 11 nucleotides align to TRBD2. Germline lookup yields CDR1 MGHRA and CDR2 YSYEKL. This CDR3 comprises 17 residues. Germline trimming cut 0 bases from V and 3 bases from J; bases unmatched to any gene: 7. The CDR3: CASSQDPSGGPVYEQYF. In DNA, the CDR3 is TGCGCCAGCAGCCAAGACCCTAGCGGGGGGCCAGTCTACGAGCAGTACTTC.

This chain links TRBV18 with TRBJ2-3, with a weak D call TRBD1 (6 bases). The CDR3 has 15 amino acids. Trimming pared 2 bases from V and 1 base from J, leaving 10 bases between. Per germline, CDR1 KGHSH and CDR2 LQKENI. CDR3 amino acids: CASSPAGARTDTQYF. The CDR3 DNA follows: TGTGCCAGCTCACCAGCAGGGGCCCGCACAGATACGCAGTATTTT. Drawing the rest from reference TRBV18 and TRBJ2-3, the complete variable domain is NAGVMQNPRHLVRRRGQEARLRCSPMKGHSHVYWYRQLPEEGLKFMVYLQKENIIDESGMPKERFSAEFPKEGPSILRIQQVVRGDSAAYFCASSPAGARTDTQYFGPGTRLTVL.

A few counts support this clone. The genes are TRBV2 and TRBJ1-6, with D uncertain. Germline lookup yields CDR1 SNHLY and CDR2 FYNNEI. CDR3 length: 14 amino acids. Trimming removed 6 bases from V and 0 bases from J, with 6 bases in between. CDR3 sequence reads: CASRRDSYNSPLHF. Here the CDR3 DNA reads TGTGCCAGCAGGCGGGACTCCTATAATTCACCCCTCCACTTT.

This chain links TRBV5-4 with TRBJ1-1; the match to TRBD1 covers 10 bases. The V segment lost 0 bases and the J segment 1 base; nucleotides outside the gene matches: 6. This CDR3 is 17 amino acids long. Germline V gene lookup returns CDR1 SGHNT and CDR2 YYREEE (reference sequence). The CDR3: CASSLAGQGRTNTEAFF. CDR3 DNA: TGTGCCAGCAGCTTGGCGGGACAGGGGCGCACGAACACTGAAGCTTTCTTT.

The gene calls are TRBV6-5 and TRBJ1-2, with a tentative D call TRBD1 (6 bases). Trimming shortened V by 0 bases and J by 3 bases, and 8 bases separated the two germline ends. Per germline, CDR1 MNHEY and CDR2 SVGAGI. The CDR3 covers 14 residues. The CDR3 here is CASSYSPGDYGYTF. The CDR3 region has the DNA TGTGCCAGCAGTTACTCTCCAGGGGACTATGGCTACACCTTC.

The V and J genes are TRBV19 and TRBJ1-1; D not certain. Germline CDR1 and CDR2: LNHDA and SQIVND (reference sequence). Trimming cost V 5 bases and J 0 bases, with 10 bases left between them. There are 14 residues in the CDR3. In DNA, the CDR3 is TGTGCCAGTAGTCCGAGGTCCCTGAACACTGAAGCTTTCTTT. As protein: CASSPRSLNTEAFF.

This CDR3 reads CASSQGVEVNEKLFF. The CDR3 DNA reads as TGTGCCAGCAGCCAAGGCGTAGAGGTTAATGAAAAACTGTTTTTT. The genes are TRBV3-1 (or the pseudogene TRBV3-2) and TRBJ1-4; D call uncertain. Germline CDR1 is LGHDT and CDR2 is YNNKEL (reference sequence). CDR3 length: 15 amino acids. The V gene lost 1 base and the J gene lost 4 bases, with 10 bases spanning the gap.

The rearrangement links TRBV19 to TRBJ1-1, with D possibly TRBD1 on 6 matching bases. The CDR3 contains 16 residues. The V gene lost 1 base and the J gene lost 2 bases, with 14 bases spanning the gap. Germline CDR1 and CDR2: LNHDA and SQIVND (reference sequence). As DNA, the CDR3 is TGTGCCAGTAGTATAGGCGGGGGCGCTTCTAACACTGAAGCTTTCTTT. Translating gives CASSIGGGASNTEAFF.

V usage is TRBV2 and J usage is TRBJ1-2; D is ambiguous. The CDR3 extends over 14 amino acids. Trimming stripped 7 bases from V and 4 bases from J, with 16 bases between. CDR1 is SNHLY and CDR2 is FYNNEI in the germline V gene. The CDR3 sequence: CASTAQRVGYGYTF. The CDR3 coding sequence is TGTGCCAGCACCGCCCAGCGGGTCGGCTATGGCTACACCTTC.

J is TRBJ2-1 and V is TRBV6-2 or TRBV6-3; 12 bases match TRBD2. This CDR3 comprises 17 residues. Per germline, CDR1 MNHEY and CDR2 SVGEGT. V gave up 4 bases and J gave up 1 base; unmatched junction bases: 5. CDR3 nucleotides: TGTGCCAGCAGTTCCAGACTAGCGGGGGTTTCCTACAATGAGCAGTTCTTC. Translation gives CASSSRLAGVSYNEQFF.

DNA of the CDR3: TGTGCCAGCACCACCGGGACTAGCGGGGGGGGTTTCCAAGAGACCCAGTACTTC. Translated, it gives CASTTGTSGGGFQETQYF. The chain links TRBV7-9 to TRBJ2-5, with TRBD2 matching 16 bases. Germline CDR1 reads SEHNR; CDR2 reads FQNEAQ (reference sequence). V shed 7 bases and J 1 base; nucleotides not matched to a gene: 9. CDR3 size: 18 residues.

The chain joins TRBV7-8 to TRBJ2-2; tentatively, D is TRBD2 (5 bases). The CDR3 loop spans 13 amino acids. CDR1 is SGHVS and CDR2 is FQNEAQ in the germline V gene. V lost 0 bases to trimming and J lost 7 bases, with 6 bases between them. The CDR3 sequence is CASSLAGNGELFF. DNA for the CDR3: TGTGCCAGCAGCTTAGCCGGGAACGGGGAGCTGTTTTTT.

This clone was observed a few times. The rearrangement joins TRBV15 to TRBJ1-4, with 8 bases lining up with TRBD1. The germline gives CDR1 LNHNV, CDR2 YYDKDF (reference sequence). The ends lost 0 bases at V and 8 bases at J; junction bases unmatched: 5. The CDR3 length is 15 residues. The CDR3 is CATSRDLTGEEKLFF. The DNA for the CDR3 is TGTGCCACCAGCAGAGATCTGACAGGGGAAGAAAAACTGTTTTTT.

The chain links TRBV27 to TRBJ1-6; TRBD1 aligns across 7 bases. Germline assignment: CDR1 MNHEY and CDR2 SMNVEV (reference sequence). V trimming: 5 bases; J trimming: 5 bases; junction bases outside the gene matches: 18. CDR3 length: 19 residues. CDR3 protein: CASSLYQGGGQRDNSPLHF. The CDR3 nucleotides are TGTGCCAGCAGTCTTTATCAGGGGGGCGGACAGAGGGATAATTCACCCCTCCACTTT.

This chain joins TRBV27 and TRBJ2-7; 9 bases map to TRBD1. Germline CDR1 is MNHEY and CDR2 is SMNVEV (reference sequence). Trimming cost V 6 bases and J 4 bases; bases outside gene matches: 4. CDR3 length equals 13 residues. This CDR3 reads CASRGTGLYEQYF. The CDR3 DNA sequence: TGTGCCAGCAGGGGGACAGGGTTGTACGAGCAGTACTTC.

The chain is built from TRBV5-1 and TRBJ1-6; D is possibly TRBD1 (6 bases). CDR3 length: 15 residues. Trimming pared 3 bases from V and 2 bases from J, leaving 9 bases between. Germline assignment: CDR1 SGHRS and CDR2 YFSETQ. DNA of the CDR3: TGCGCCAGCAGCTCCACAGGGACCTATAATTCACCCCTCCACTTT. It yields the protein CASSSTGTYNSPLHF.

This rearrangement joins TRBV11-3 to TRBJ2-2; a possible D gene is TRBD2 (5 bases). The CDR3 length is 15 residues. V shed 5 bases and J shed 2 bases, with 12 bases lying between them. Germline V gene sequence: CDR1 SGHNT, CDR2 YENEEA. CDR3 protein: CASSGRGPNTGELFF. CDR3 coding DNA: TGTGCCAGCAGCGGGAGAGGGCCCAACACCGGGGAGCTGTTTTTT.